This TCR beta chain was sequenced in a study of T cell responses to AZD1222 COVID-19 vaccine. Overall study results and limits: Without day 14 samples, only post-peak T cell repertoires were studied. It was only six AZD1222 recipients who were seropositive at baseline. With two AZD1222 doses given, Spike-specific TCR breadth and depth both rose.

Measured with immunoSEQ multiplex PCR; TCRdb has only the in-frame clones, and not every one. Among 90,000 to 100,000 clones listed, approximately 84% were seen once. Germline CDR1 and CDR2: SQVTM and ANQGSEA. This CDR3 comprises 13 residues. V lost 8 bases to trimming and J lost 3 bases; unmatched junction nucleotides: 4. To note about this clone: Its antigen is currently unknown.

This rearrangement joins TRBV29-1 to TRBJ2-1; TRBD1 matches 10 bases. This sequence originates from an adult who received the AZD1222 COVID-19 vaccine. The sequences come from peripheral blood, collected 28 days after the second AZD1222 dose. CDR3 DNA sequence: TGCAGCTTAGGACAGGGGGGCTACAATGAGCAGTTCTTC. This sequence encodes CSLGQGGYNEQFF.